These T cell receptor beta chains were read from a single sample in a study of blood T cell repertoires in COVID-19. Assay used: immunoSEQ multiplex PCR; TCRdb lists only in-frame clones, some missing. The sample carries around 480,000 clones, roughly nine tenths recorded once. The sample was PBMCs or T cells enriched from blood (not recorded which). These receptors originate from a woman aged 18-29 years who had recovered from COVID-19. Both conserved end residues are part of each CDR3. Each record gives: J gene, D gene, clone size, V gene, CDR3 DNA, CDR3 protein. A D gene is named only where the DNA matches it firmly. Size is stated for part of the rows, as once, few or many counts, or as a class when the clone is expanded.

>TRBJ2-3|TRBD2|once|TRBV7-6
TGTGCCAGCAGCGCAGGGACTAGCGGGGATGTAGATACGCAGTATTTT
CASSAGTSGDVDTQYF
>TRBJ1-1|-|many|TRBV11-3
TGTGCCAGCAGCTTACAGGGGCAGAACACTGAAGCTTTCTTT
CASSLQGQNTEAFF
>TRBJ1-5|TRBD1|-|TRBV7-8
TGTGCCAGCAGCTTAGGGGGGACAGGCAATCAGCCCCAGCATTTT
CASSLGGTGNQPQHF
>TRBJ2-7|-|-|TRBV19
TGTGCCAGTAGTATAGACGAGGCCTACGAGCAGTACTTC
CASSIDEAYEQYF
>TRBJ1-5|-|-|TRBV6-1
TGTGCCAGCAGTGATGCAGTAAATCAGCCCCAGCATTTT
CASSDAVNQPQHF
>TRBJ2-7|-|-|TRBV12-5
TGTGCTAGTGGTTTGGTACCGGAGGATGTGTACGAGCAGTACTTC
CASGLVPEDVYEQYF
>TRBJ2-3|TRBD2|-|TRBV14
TGTGCCAGCAGACCTAGCGGGGGGCCGGCCTCTACGCAGTATTTT
CASRPSGGPASTQYF
>TRBJ2-5|TRBD1|-|TRBV28
TGTGCCAGCAGTCCGGACAGGGCGGGGCAAGAGACCCAGTACTTC
CASSPDRAGQETQYF
>TRBJ2-6|-|many|TRBV9
TGTGCCAGCAGCGGACCTTACAGATCTGGGGCCAACGTCCTGACTTTC
CASSGPYRSGANVLTF
>TRBJ2-1|TRBD2|few|TRBV29-1
TGCAGCGTTGAGCGTCTAGCGGGGTGGGGTGAGCAGTTCTTC
CSVERLAGWGEQFF
>TRBJ1-2|-|-|TRBV27
TGTGCCAGCCGAACCATAGATGAGGAGGATGGCTACACCTTC
CASRTIDEEDGYTF
>TRBJ2-1|TRBD1|few|TRBV25-1
TGTGCCAGCAGTGGAACGGGAACAGGGGGTACACACTACAATGAGCAGTTCTTC
CASSGTGTGGTHYNEQFF
>TRBJ2-7|-|-|TRBV25-1
TGTGCCAGCAGCAACCAGGGGCCCTCCTACGAGCAGTACTTC
CASSNQGPSYEQYF
>TRBJ2-5|-|once|TRBV3-1/TRBV3-2
TGTGCCAGCAGCCCCCTGGAGGGAGAGACCCAGTACTTC
CASSPLEGETQYF
>TRBJ2-5|-|-|TRBV2
TGTGCCAGCAGTGTGGAGTTCTTGGAGACCCAGTACTTC
CASSVEFLETQYF
>TRBJ2-5|-|-|TRBV10-3
TGTGCCATCAGTTCGGGTAGCCAAGAGACCCAGTACTTC
CAISSGSQETQYF